The rows below give T cell receptor beta chains drawn from one sample of a study of Graves' ophthalmopathy and Graves' hyperthyroidism. In TCRdb, the multiplex PCR reads were re-called with MiXCR into one record per CDR3 protein. Of just over 600,000 distinct CDR3 sequences detected, around a fifth appear once; the ten largest clones hold approximately 7%. Sequenced: peripheral blood. The receptors stem from a woman aged 18 to 35 with stable Graves' hyperthyroidism. Some clones in this sample may be carry-over from other donors' samples. CDR3s include the opening cysteine and the closing phenylalanine or tryptophan. Sizes are listed as once, few, many, or a class for an expanded clone.

v_call: TRBV12-3/TRBV12-4; j_call: TRBJ1-6; clone_size: few; cdr3_aa: CASRSSSGESSPLHF
v_call: TRBV12-3/TRBV12-4; j_call: TRBJ2-3; clone_size: many; cdr3_aa: CASSFRGRTTDTQYF
v_call: TRBV18; j_call: TRBJ2-5; clone_size: few; cdr3_aa: CASSRELAGGVETQYF
v_call: TRBV7-2; j_call: TRBJ2-7; clone_size: many; cdr3_aa: CASSLTGGAVSYEQYF
v_call: TRBV9; j_call: TRBJ1-5; clone_size: many; cdr3_aa: CASSAAGANQPQHF
v_call: TRBV28; j_call: TRBJ1-1; clone_size: few; cdr3_aa: CASSFSLREMNTEACF
v_call: TRBV11-2; j_call: TRBJ2-5; clone_size: many; cdr3_aa: CASSLGLGVEKTQYF
v_call: TRBV28; j_call: TRBJ1-1; clone_size: many; cdr3_aa: CASQTPTEAFF
v_call: TRBV12-3/TRBV12-4; j_call: TRBJ1-6; clone_size: many; cdr3_aa: CASSTRGGNSPLHF
v_call: TRBV19; j_call: TRBJ2-7; clone_size: many; cdr3_aa: CANTDPYEQYF